The 9 T cell receptor beta chains presented below share a single source sample, sequenced in a study of OX40 agonist ivuxolimab in advanced cancers. Repertoires were generated with immunoSEQ multiplex PCR, while TCRdb's copy carries only in-frame clones and drops some. This table has approximately 68,000 clones, approximately 91% appearing once. This material consisted of CD4+ or CD8+ T cells sorted from blood, taken in a trial of the OX40 agonist ivuxolimab. The receptors stem from an adult with an advanced solid tumor such as melanoma, head and neck, liver or kidney cancer.

The V gene is TRBV5-1, the J gene TRBJ2-5; D may be TRBD2 (6 bases). The CDR3 has 14 residues. Germline V lookup: CDR1 SGHRS, CDR2 YFSETQ. V lost 7 bases to trimming and J lost 0 bases, with 13 bases between them. The CDR3 spells CASARGAYQETQYF. CDR3 DNA: TGCGCCAGCGCGCGGGGCGCGTACCAAGAGACCCAGTACTTC.

This chain's CDR3 is CASSTGGAWSYNEQFF. The CDR3 DNA sequence: TGTGCCAGCAGCACAGGGGGCGCGTGGTCCTACAATGAGCAGTTCTTC. The V call is TRBV27, the J call TRBJ2-1; 9 bases are a match to TRBD1. CDR1 and CDR2 (germline): MNHEY, SMNVEV (reference sequence). The V gene end was trimmed by 6 bases and the J gene end by 1 base; junction bases not matched to a gene: 7. This CDR3 spans 16 amino acids.

The chain is built from TRBV20-1 and TRBJ2-1, with D possibly being TRBD1 or TRBD2 (5 bases each). Germline CDR1 is DFQATT and CDR2 is SNEGSKA (reference sequence). The V end lost 5 bases, the J end lost 10 bases, and 9 bases lay between the germline ends. The CDR3 extends over 10 amino acids. The CDR3 DNA follows: TGCAGTGCTGCCAGGGACGAGCAGTTCTTC. Translated, it gives CSAARDEQFF.

The chain recombines TRBV6-5 with TRBJ2-3, with TRBD2 matching 9 bases. Germline V CDR1 and CDR2: MNHEY, SVGAGI. This CDR3 contains 15 residues. Trimming at V came to 6 bases and at J to 3 bases, leaving 7 bases not matched to a gene. CDR3 in amino acids: CASSRSGLATDTQYF. DNA of the CDR3: TGTGCCAGCAGCCGATCCGGACTAGCGACAGATACGCAGTATTTT.

The gene calls are TRBV5-5 and TRBJ2-7; 7 bases match TRBD1. With 1 base clipped from V and 6 bases from J, the junction kept 4 bases outside the gene matches. This CDR3 region has 13 residues. Germline V gene data show CDR1 as SGHKS and CDR2 as YYEKEE (reference sequence). The CDR3 loop reads CASSLTGESEQYF. For the CDR3, the DNA is TGTGCCAGCAGCTTGACAGGGGAATCCGAGCAGTACTTC.

This clone has just one count. The genes are TRBV6-1 and TRBJ2-4; 7 positions agree with TRBD1. V lost 3 bases and J lost 3; bases outside the gene matches: 8. Per the germline V gene, CDR1 is MNHNS and CDR2 is SASEGT. The CDR3 extends over 16 amino acids. As DNA, the CDR3 is TGTGCCAGCAGTGACTTGACAGGGTCGAGCAAAAACATTCAGTACTTC. Protein: CASSDLTGSSKNIQYF.

This chain connects TRBV2 to TRBJ2-2; D assignment may be TRBD1 or TRBD2 (5 bases each). With 4 bases removed from V and 7 bases from J, the gap between germline ends came to 13 bases. The CDR3 contains 14 residues. CDR1 is SNHLY and CDR2 is FYNNEI in the germline V gene. DNA of the CDR3: TGTGCCAGCAGTGCTGAGGGGCCCCACGGGGAGCTGTTTTTT. Its translation: CASSAEGPHGELFF.

This clone was observed a single time. The rearrangement links TRBV28 to TRBJ2-1; D might be TRBD1 (6 bases). Germline V gene sequence: CDR1 MDHEN, CDR2 SYDVKM. The CDR3 has 13 residues. The V end lost 3 bases, the J end lost 13 bases, and 16 bases lay between the germline ends. In nucleotides, the CDR3 is TGTGCCAGCAGTTTTCAACGGGACACAATACAGTTCTTC. Its protein is CASSFQRDTIQFF.

The rearrangement joins TRBV2 to TRBJ2-1, with D tentatively TRBD2 (5 bases). Germline V gives CDR1 SNHLY, CDR2 FYNNEI. The CDR3 sequence is 15 residues long. Between the trimmed V and J ends, which lost 7 bases and 1 base, there was a span of 14 bases. CDR3 loop: CASTEEGGSYNEQFF. CDR3 nucleotide sequence: TGTGCCAGCACCGAAGAGGGCGGATCCTACAATGAGCAGTTCTTC.